This T cell receptor beta chain appears in the sequencing data of a study of shared clonotypes between healthy human individuals. General observations from the study: Non-shared clonotypes were found to have lower generation probabilities than the clonotypes that were shared by all four of the sorted-subset donors. Incomplete sequencing of sorted subsets was indicated by rarefaction despite large depth.

About this clone: Its antigen is not known.

Donors comprised healthy HIV-negative adults lacking recent acute infections or vaccinations. Several immunoSEQ 96-well plates shared each subset's DNA, each plate a replicate. The method was immunoSEQ multiplex PCR; TCRdb's version includes in-frame clones alone and lacks a portion of them. Of 200,000 to 250,000 clones detected, 50% to 80% appear once; the ten largest clones hold roughly 11%. This clonotype was sampled from a man in his thirties or forties in good health. The specimen sequenced was memory CD4+ T cells sorted from blood. Sample subset: CD45RA-negative fraction.

This chain's CDR3 is CASSLALGGEKLFF. The DNA of the CDR3 is TGTGCCAGCAGCTTAGCGTTGGGGGGCGAAAAACTGTTTTTT. The chain employs TRBV11-2 and TRBJ1-4; D perhaps matches TRBD1 (6 bases). The V end was cut by 1 base, the J end by 8 bases, with 11 bases between. From germline, CDR1 is SGHAT and CDR2 FQNNGV. CDR3 length equals 14 residues.